The 31 T cell receptor beta chains given below trace back to one sample, sequenced in a study of post-analysis software for immune sequencing data. Study-level findings and limits: Patients had higher frequencies than controls of roughly 5 TRBV segments, including TRBV5-6, TRBV5-1 and TRBV20-1.

These receptors lack a known antigen. Unique-molecular-identifier-tagged TCR beta cDNA libraries were used. From the PCR reads, TCRdb called clonotypes with MiXCR, one entry per CDR3 protein. The repertoire has 350,000 to 500,000 distinct CDR3 sequences, approximately 37% of them found once; the top ten carry approximately 7.1%. Sequencing was performed on blood. The receptors stem from a girl aged 2 to 9 with multiple sclerosis.

V and J are TRBV20-1 and TRBJ1-4, with a weak D call TRBD1 (5 bases). With 6 bases removed from V and 8 bases from J, the gap between germline ends came to 19 bases. The CDR3 has 14 residues. Germline CDR1 reads DFQATT; CDR2 reads SNEGSKA (reference sequence). The CDR3 DNA reads as TGCAGTGCCCTTGGCCCGCTTCGGGGGGAAAAACTGTTTTTT. Its translation is CSALGPLRGEKLFF.

Many counts were recorded for this clonotype. CDR3 in amino acids: CASSYGTGPYYGYTF. CDR3 DNA sequence: TGTGCCAGCAGCTACGGGACAGGCCCCTACTATGGCTACACCTTC. This chain links TRBV7-2 with TRBJ1-2, with 8 positions matching TRBD1. CDR1 is SGHTA and CDR2 is FQGNSA in the germline V gene. This CDR3 has 15 amino acids. J was trimmed by 3 bases and V by 4 bases; bases with no gene match: 7.

The chain carries TRBV5-1 and TRBJ1-4, with D perhaps TRBD1 (6 bases). The CDR3 covers 14 residues. Per the germline V gene, CDR1 is SGHRS and CDR2 is YFSETQ. Trimming stripped 0 bases from V and 14 bases from J, with 17 bases between. The CDR3 loop reads CASSLDSGAGRLFF. The CDR3 nucleotides read TGCGCCAGCAGCTTGGATTCAGGGGCGGGACGCCTGTTTTTT. Based on the CDR3 plus reference TRBV5-1 and TRBJ1-4, the full variable domain is KAGVTQTPRYLIKTRGQQVTLSCSPISGHRSVSWYQQTPGQGLQFLFEYFSETQRNKGNFPGRFSGRQFSNSRSEMNVSTLELGDSALYLCASSLDSGAGRLFFGSGTQLSVL.

About this clonotype itself: It may be a read error: a sequence one base away is much more abundant. The rearrangement links TRBV29-1 to TRBJ2-1; D may be TRBD2 (6 bases). Looked up from germline, CDR1 is SQVTM and CDR2 is ANQGSEA. This CDR3 comprises 14 residues. Trimming cost V 6 bases and J 8 bases, with 20 bases left between them. The CDR3 DNA reads TGCAGCGTACTACGGGGGACTGGCGGGTATGAGCAGTTCTTC. Translation gives CSVLRGTGGYEQFF.

This clonotype was seen only a few times. The rearrangement uses TRBV29-1 and TRBJ1-2; TRBD1 agrees at 9 bases. V lost 4 bases to trimming and J lost 6 bases; unmatched junction nucleotides: 12. This CDR3 comprises 15 residues. Germline V CDR1 and CDR2: SQVTM, ANQGSEA. The CDR3 sequence is CSVVTGTGRFHGYTF. In DNA, the CDR3 is TGCAGCGTTGTTACCGGGACAGGGAGGTTCCATGGCTACACCTTC. The entire variable domain, with the rest obtained from reference TRBV29-1 and TRBJ1-2, is as follows: SAVISQKPSRDICQRGTSLTIQCQVDSQVTMMFWYRQQPGQSLTLIATANQGSEATYESGFVIDKFPISRPNLTFSTLTVSNMSPEDSSIYLCSVVTGTGRFHGYTFGSGTRLTVV.

The chain carries TRBV29-1 and TRBJ1-1; D remains unclear. The CDR3 spans 13 residues. Deletions cut 4 bases from V and 1 base from J, with 10 bases between. Germline V CDR1 and CDR2: SQVTM, ANQGSEA. The CDR3 reads CSVVRDGNTEAFF. CDR3 DNA sequence: TGCAGCGTTGTGAGGGATGGGAACACTGAAGCTTTCTTT.

V usage is TRBV7-9 and J usage is TRBJ2-7, with 16 positions matching TRBD2. The germline V gene has CDR1 SEHNR and CDR2 FQNEAQ (reference sequence). CDR3 length equals 16 residues. Trimming removed 5 bases from V and 4 bases from J; junction bases left unmatched: 5. The CDR3 reads CASSPGTSGREYEQYF. The CDR3 coding sequence is TGTGCCAGCAGCCCCGGGACTAGCGGGAGGGAATACGAGCAGTACTTC.

The chain joins TRBV27 to TRBJ2-7; the D is unclear. Germline loops: CDR1 MNHEY, CDR2 SMNVEV (reference sequence). Trimming took 4 bases from V and 2 from J, leaving 9 bases between them. The CDR3 extends over 13 amino acids. The CDR3 bases are TGTGCCAGCAGTTCCCAGGAAACCTACGAGCAGTACTTC. Translating gives CASSSQETYEQYF.

The table lists this clonotype with a few counts. The chain is built from TRBV20-1 and TRBJ2-7; D possibly corresponds to TRBD2 (6 bases). Germline V gene data show CDR1 as DFQATT and CDR2 as SNEGSKA (reference sequence). The CDR3 runs to 12 residues. Trimming removed 6 bases from V and 2 bases from J, with 11 bases in between. The CDR3 DNA reads TGCAGTGCAGCTAGCGTAGCCTACGAGCAGTACTTC. It yields the protein CSAASVAYEQYF.

The chain recombines TRBV20-1 with TRBJ2-7, with TRBD2 matching 9 bases. The length of the CDR3 is 15 residues. V shed 5 bases and J 5 bases; nucleotides not matched to a gene: 13. Germline V gene data show CDR1 as DFQATT and CDR2 as SNEGSKA (reference sequence). DNA of the CDR3: TGCAGTGCTCCTTACCCCGGGACTAGCTTTAACGAGCAGTACTTC. Amino acids: CSAPYPGTSFNEQYF.

The chain uses TRBV28 and TRBJ1-6, with D maybe TRBD1 (6 bases). The germline CDR1 and CDR2 sequences are MDHEN and SYDVKM. With 4 bases removed from V and 7 bases from J, the gap between germline ends came to 17 bases. This CDR3 spans 16 amino acids. The CDR3 here is CASSSDSPSQNSPLHF. The CDR3 nucleotides are TGTGCCAGCAGTTCGGACAGTCCTTCCCAAAATTCACCCCTCCACTTT.

This clonotype was seen only a few times. This chain uses TRBV20-1 with TRBJ2-7, with 12 bases aligning to TRBD1. Germline CDR1 reads DFQATT; CDR2 reads SNEGSKA (reference sequence). Trimming at V came to 5 bases and at J to 2 bases, leaving 4 bases not matched to a gene. This CDR3 spans 14 amino acids. Here the CDR3 DNA reads TGCAGTGCTTCCCGGGACAGGGGGCCCTACGAGCAGTACTTC. Protein sequence: CSASRDRGPYEQYF.

This clonotype was seen more than once but under ten times. The chain carries TRBV7-2 and TRBJ1-1; D remains unclear. V gave up 2 bases and J gave up 2 bases, with 18 bases separating them. The CDR3 loop spans 17 amino acids. Germline lookup yields CDR1 SGHTA and CDR2 FQGNSA. CDR3 coding DNA: TGTGCCAGCAGCTTATTGAGGGCACGGAACATCAACACTGAAGCTTTCTTT. Its protein is CASSLLRARNINTEAFF.

This chain joins TRBV29-1 and TRBJ1-5; D gene ambiguous. Trimming took 6 bases from V and 0 from J, leaving 12 bases between them. Looked up from germline, CDR1 is SQVTM and CDR2 is ANQGSEA. CDR3 length: 14 amino acids. CDR3 in DNA: TGCAGCGTGTCTAACTCCGATAGCAATCAGCCCCAGCATTTT. Its protein product is CSVSNSDSNQPQHF.

The rearrangement links TRBV13 to TRBJ2-5, with D tentatively TRBD1 or TRBD2 (6 bases each). The J call is doubtful: the DNA matches TRBJ2-1 better. CDR1 is PRHDT and CDR2 is FYEKMQ in the germline V gene (reference sequence). The CDR3 loop spans 13 amino acids. CDR3 nucleotide sequence: TGTGCCAGCAACAGGGACTTCCAAGAGACCCAGTTCTTC. The encoded protein is CASNRDFQETQFF.

A few counts support this clonotype. The rearrangement links TRBV7-7 to TRBJ2-5; 8 bases are a match to TRBD2. The J call may be wrong; the DNA end is better matched by TRBJ2-7. The CDR3 is 13 amino acids. In germline, CDR1 is SSHAT, CDR2 FNYEAQ (reference sequence). The CDR3 protein is CASSRGGSNEQYF. In DNA form, the CDR3 reads TGTGCCAGCAGCCGCGGGGGGTCCAACGAGCAGTACTTC.

The V and J genes are TRBV4-2 and TRBJ2-1, with 9 positions matching TRBD2. This CDR3 has 16 residues. In germline, CDR1 is LGHNA, CDR2 YNFKEQ. Trimming took 3 bases from V and 8 from J; bases not matched to a gene: 11. The CDR3 nucleotides read TGTGCCAGCAGCCACATTGATAAGCGGGAGGAGGATGAGCAGTTCTTC. Translating it yields CASSHIDKREEDEQFF.

The gene calls are TRBV7-2 and TRBJ2-7, with 9 bases lining up with TRBD2. Germline V gives CDR1 SGHTA, CDR2 FQGNSA. This CDR3 spans 18 amino acids. The V and J ends lost 1 base and 3 bases, in that order; junction bases with no gene match: 13. The CDR3 protein is CASSLEPAGGLGYYEQYF. The CDR3 DNA is TGTGCCAGCAGCTTAGAGCCGGCGGGGGGGCTCGGTTACTACGAGCAGTACTTC.

The chain combines TRBV20-1 with TRBJ2-5, with no clear D. Germline CDR1 DFQATT, CDR2 SNEGSKA (reference sequence). Trimming pared 6 bases from V and 5 bases from J, leaving 16 bases between. The CDR3 totals 13 residues. As DNA, the CDR3 is TGCAGTGCCGTGACTGCCGGATGGGAGACCCAGTACTTC. Protein product: CSAVTAGWETQYF.

V gene TRBV28 combines with J gene TRBJ1-2; no definite D call. Germline CDR1 is MDHEN and CDR2 is SYDVKM. This CDR3 region has 11 residues. With 6 bases removed from V and 9 bases from J, the gap between germline ends came to 11 bases. The CDR3 sequence: CASSTRVSYTF. The DNA for the CDR3 is TGTGCCAGCAGCACAAGGGTTAGCTACACCTTC.

This clonotype was counted between two and nine times. This chain uses TRBV7-2 with TRBJ2-4; D is unclear. Per the germline V gene, CDR1 is SGHTA and CDR2 is FQGNSA. Trimming took off 5 bases at V and 1 base at J, with 9 bases between the two ends. The CDR3 loop spans 14 amino acids. The CDR3 sequence is CASSTDVAKNIQYF. DNA for the CDR3: TGTGCCAGCAGCACCGACGTTGCCAAAAACATTCAGTACTTC. The variable domain in full, completed from reference TRBV7-2 and TRBJ2-4, reads GAGVSQSPSNKVTEKGKDVELRCDPISGHTALYWYRQSLGQGLEFLIYFQGNSAPDKSGLPSDRFSAERTGGSVSTLTIQRTQQEDSAVYLCASSTDVAKNIQYFGAGTRLSVL.

V usage is TRBV20-1 and J usage is TRBJ1-1; D uncertain. The germline CDR1 and CDR2 sequences are DFQATT and SNEGSKA (reference sequence). The CDR3 extends over 14 amino acids. Trimming took 6 bases from V and 7 from J, leaving 21 bases between them. Written as DNA, the CDR3 is TGCAGTGCCCCATGGGGAAAACCGGATATTGAAGCTTTCTTT. Translated, it gives CSAPWGKPDIEAFF.

The table lists this clonotype with a few counts. The rearrangement joins TRBV13 to TRBJ2-3, with D possibly being TRBD2 (5 bases). In germline, CDR1 is PRHDT, CDR2 FYEKMQ (reference sequence). Trimming left V 10 bases short and J 14 bases short, with 22 bases between. This CDR3 comprises 12 residues. The CDR3 spells CATKKLSGKSYF. The CDR3 coding sequence is TGTGCCACCAAGAAACTCTCGGGGAAGTCGTATTTT.

This clonotype has just a few counts. V and J are TRBV7-3 and TRBJ1-1; D remains ambiguous. The CDR3 length is 13 residues. Trimming pared 5 bases from V and 5 bases from J, leaving 12 bases between. Germline loops: CDR1 SGHTA, CDR2 FQGTGA. The CDR3 DNA follows: TGTGCCAGCAGCAAAACACCACTAACTGAAGCTTTCTTT. Its translation is CASSKTPLTEAFF.

There are a few counts of this clonotype. The CDR3 sequence is CASSYSGASGQPQHF. CDR3 DNA sequence: TGTGCCAGCAGTTACTCGGGGGCTTCAGGTCAGCCCCAGCATTTT. The chain joins TRBV6-5 to TRBJ1-5; TRBD1 is a possible D gene (6 bases). This CDR3 comprises 15 residues. V lost 0 bases and J lost 6, with 12 bases in between. CDR1 is MNHEY and CDR2 is SVGAGI in the germline V gene.

The genes are TRBV15 and TRBJ2-2, with D perhaps matching TRBD1 (6 bases). The germline CDR1 and CDR2 sequences are LNHNV and YYDKDF (reference sequence). This CDR3 has 15 amino acids. The V and J ends lost 1 base and 6 bases respectively, with 12 bases between them. The CDR3, as DNA: TGTGCCACCAGCAGAGCGCCCAGGGGAGCCGGGGAGCTGTTTTTT. It specifies CATSRAPRGAGELFF.

This clonotype was recorded a few times. In DNA, the CDR3 is TGTGCCAGCAGCCCCCGGGGGGGCAATTCACCCCTCCACTTT. Its protein product is CASSPRGGNSPLHF. The chain couples TRBV7-8 to TRBJ1-6; a weak D match, TRBD1 (6 bases). Germline assignment: CDR1 SGHVS and CDR2 FQNEAQ. V lost 5 bases and J 7 bases, leaving 12 bases between the germline ends. The CDR3 runs 14 residues.

V gene TRBV7-3 combines with J gene TRBJ2-3, with D tentatively TRBD1 (6 bases). Trimming removed 3 bases from V and 2 bases from J, with 15 bases in between. CDR1 is SGHTA and CDR2 is FQGTGA in the germline V gene. The CDR3 extends over 16 amino acids. Here the CDR3 DNA reads TGTGCCAGCAGCTTCACGGGGACATCTTCCACAGATACGCAGTATTTT. Amino acid sequence: CASSFTGTSSTDTQYF.

This clonotype was seen a few times. The DNA for the CDR3 is TGCGCCAGCAGCTTGGAGCCACCCGGGCGCGGAGCTTTCTTT. Amino acids: CASSLEPPGRGAFF. This chain uses TRBV5-1 with TRBJ1-1, with no clear D. This CDR3 has 14 amino acids. V was shortened by 0 bases and J by 10 bases, with 16 bases between the two germline ends. The germline V gene has CDR1 SGHRS and CDR2 YFSETQ.

The V call is TRBV5-1, the J call TRBJ2-3; TRBD1 agrees at 7 bases. The length of the CDR3 is 17 residues. V shed 2 bases and J 2 bases; nucleotides not matched to a gene: 11. Germline V gives CDR1 SGHRS, CDR2 YFSETQ. CDR3 amino acids: CASSLGTTGADTDTQYF. CDR3 DNA sequence: TGCGCCAGCAGCTTAGGTACTACAGGGGCCGACACAGATACGCAGTATTTT. The full variable domain, completed using reference TRBV5-1 and TRBJ2-3, is KAGVTQTPRYLIKTRGQQVTLSCSPISGHRSVSWYQQTPGQGLQFLFEYFSETQRNKGNFPGRFSGRQFSNSRSEMNVSTLELGDSALYLCASSLGTTGADTDTQYFGPGTRLTVL.

The chain links TRBV13 to TRBJ2-1; 11 positions match TRBD1. The V segment lost 3 bases and the J segment 10 bases; nucleotides outside the gene matches: 8. Germline assignment: CDR1 PRHDT and CDR2 FYEKMQ (reference sequence). The CDR3 sequence is 15 residues long. Here the CDR3 reads CASSFAGQGAEEQFF. For the CDR3, the DNA is TGTGCCAGCAGCTTCGCCGGACAGGGGGCTGAGGAGCAGTTCTTC.